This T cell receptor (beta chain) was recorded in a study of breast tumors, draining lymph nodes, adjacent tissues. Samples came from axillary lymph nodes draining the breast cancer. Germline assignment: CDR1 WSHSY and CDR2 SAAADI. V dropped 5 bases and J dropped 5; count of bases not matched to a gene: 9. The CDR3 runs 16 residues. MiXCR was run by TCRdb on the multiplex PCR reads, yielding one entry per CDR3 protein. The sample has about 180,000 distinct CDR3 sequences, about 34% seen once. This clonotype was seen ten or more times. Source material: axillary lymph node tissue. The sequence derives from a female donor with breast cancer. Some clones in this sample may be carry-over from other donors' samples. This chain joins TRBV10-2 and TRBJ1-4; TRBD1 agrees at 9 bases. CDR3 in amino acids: CASSSGTGFFNEKLFF. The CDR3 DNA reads TGCGCCAGCAGTTCCGGGACAGGGTTCTTCAATGAAAAACTGTTTTTT.